One sample yielded the 8 T cell receptor beta chains listed below, sequenced in a study of T cells after yellow fever vaccination. TCRdb re-called the 5' RACE reads through MiXCR, storing one row per CDR3 protein. There are over 300,000 distinct CDR3 sequences in the sample; around 7% occur only once, and over 15% lies in the top ten. The sample consisted of PBMCs, taken about 41 days after the first yellow fever vaccination. The source of these receptors is a man between 18 and 35 years old who received the YFV17D yellow fever vaccine.

V and J are TRBV7-3 and TRBJ2-2; 7 bases map to TRBD1. The trim removed 2 bases at V and 6 bases at J, leaving 9 bases unmatched. The germline V gene has CDR1 SGHTA and CDR2 FQGTGA. This CDR3 is 16 amino acids long. CDR3 in amino acids: CASSLGFTGVPGELFF. Here the CDR3 DNA reads TGTGCCAGCAGCTTAGGTTTCACAGGGGTTCCCGGGGAGCTGTTTTTT. The full variable domain, its missing parts supplied by reference TRBV7-3 and TRBJ2-2, is GAGVSQTPSNKVTEKGKYVELRCDPISGHTALYWYRQSLGQGPEFLIYFQGTGAADDSGLPNDRFFAVRPEGSVSTLKIQRTERGDSAVYLCASSLGFTGVPGELFFGEGSRLTVL.

This clonotype was counted a few times. The chain couples TRBV5-6 to TRBJ1-1; a weak D match, TRBD1 (6 bases). This CDR3 has 15 amino acids. The ends were cut back, 4 bases at V and 1 base at J, with 14 bases in the middle. Germline V lookup: CDR1 SGHDT, CDR2 YYEEEE. The CDR3 protein is CASSPSSTGNTEAFF. Here the CDR3 DNA reads TGTGCCAGCAGCCCCTCATCGACAGGGAACACTGAAGCTTTCTTT.

The chain carries TRBV4-1 and TRBJ2-3, with D uncertain. V was shortened by 0 bases and J by 5 bases, with 12 bases between the two germline ends. The CDR3 is 15 residues long. Germline CDR1 reads MGHRA; CDR2 reads YSYEKL. The CDR3 region has the DNA TGCGCCAGCAGCCAAGAACACACGGACGGAGATACGCAGTATTTT. Encoded protein: CASSQEHTDGDTQYF.

This clonotype was seen more than once but under ten times. In nucleotides, the CDR3 is TGTGCCACCAGCAAGGACGGTGAGCAGTTCTTC. Protein product: CATSKDGEQFF. This chain links TRBV15 with TRBJ2-1; the D is unclear. Trimming took off 4 bases at V and 9 bases at J, with 7 bases between the two ends. This CDR3 spans 11 amino acids. Germline V lookup: CDR1 LNHNV, CDR2 YYDKDF (reference sequence).

This clonotype was seen more than once but under ten times. V is TRBV20-1 and J is TRBJ1-2, with a possible D match to TRBD1 (6 bases). With 0 bases removed from V and 8 bases from J, the gap between germline ends came to 10 bases. CDR3 length: 12 residues. Germline loops: CDR1 DFQATT, CDR2 SNEGSKA (reference sequence). The CDR3: CSARDQGIGYTF. As DNA, the CDR3 is TGCAGTGCTAGAGATCAGGGGATCGGCTACACCTTC.

This clonotype has only a few counts. The chain couples TRBV5-4 to TRBJ2-2, with D uncertain. The CDR3 loop spans 14 amino acids. Trimming removed 0 bases at V and 4 bases at J, with 7 bases between. Per germline, CDR1 SGHNT and CDR2 YYREEE (reference sequence). DNA of the CDR3: TGTGCCAGCAGCTTGGGACCAATCACCGGGGAGCTGTTTTTT. It is translated as CASSLGPITGELFF.

This clonotype has only a few counts. This chain links TRBV5-5 with TRBJ2-5; unclear D gene. This CDR3 region has 14 residues. The V and J ends lost 1 base and 2 bases respectively, with 9 bases between them. From germline, CDR1 is SGHKS and CDR2 YYEKEE (reference sequence). The CDR3 DNA sequence: TGTGCCAGCAGCTTGAAGGCGATACAAGAGACCCAGTACTTC. It encodes CASSLKAIQETQYF.

V and J are TRBV7-9 and TRBJ1-5; a weak D match, TRBD1 (5 bases). Deletions cut 6 bases from V and 4 bases from J, with 19 bases between. CDR1 SEHNR and CDR2 FQNEAQ come from the germline V gene (reference sequence). The CDR3 runs 16 residues. The DNA for the CDR3 is TGTGCCAGCAGACCCGGTGGGGCAGGAGATAATCAGCCCCAGCATTTT. It yields the protein CASRPGGAGDNQPQHF. The full variable domain, with the rest looked up from reference TRBV7-9 and TRBJ1-5, is DTGVSQNPRHKITKRGQNVTFRCDPISEHNRLYWYRQTLGQGPEFLTYFQNEAQLEKSRLLSDRFSAERPKGSFSTLEIQRTEQGDSAMYLCASRPGGAGDNQPQHFGDGTRLSIL.